A single sample is the source of the 24 T cell receptor beta chains below, sequenced in a study of cytomegalovirus exposure and HLA in healthy donors. With 60 Vbeta and 13 Jbeta primers, the PCR was carried out. Only in-frame clones appear in the TCRdb table, and some are missing; sequencing was by immunoSEQ multiplex PCR. Recorded here are just under 60,000 clones; the top ten clones represent about 4%. The sample taken for sequencing was PBMCs. The receptors derive from a male donor in good health and CMV-seronegative.

On this clone: At one of its ends the junction is not consistent with the germline gene, which may arise from a read error. The chain joins TRBV5-1 to TRBJ2-3, with 7 positions matching TRBD2. CDR3 size: 14 residues. Germline loops: CDR1 SGHRS, CDR2 YFSETQ. The CDR3 coding sequence is TGCGCCAGCAGCTGGGAGGGAGGCGGAGATAAGCAGTATTTT. Translated: CASSWEGGGDKQYF. The variable domain in full, with the rest retrieved from reference TRBV5-1 and TRBJ2-3, is KAGVTQTPRYLIKTRGQQVTLSCSPISGHRSVSWYQQTPGQGLQFLFEYFSETQRNKGNFPGRFSGRQFSNSRSEMNVSTLELGDSALYLCASSWEGGGDKQYFGPGTRLTVL.

The chain has TRBV27 and TRBJ2-7; 8 positions agree with TRBD1. This CDR3 contains 15 residues. Germline loops: CDR1 MNHEY, CDR2 SMNVEV (reference sequence). Losses at the gene ends were 6 bases for V and 2 bases for J; bases not matched to a gene: 9. The CDR3 loop is CASSAGQGYAYEQYF. The CDR3, as DNA: TGTGCCAGCAGCGCCGGACAGGGCTACGCCTACGAGCAGTACTTC.

Turning to this clone: The same CDR3 also results from other DNA sequences found in this sample. J is TRBJ1-6 and V is TRBV28, with a possible D match to TRBD1 (5 bases). Germline-derived CDR1 and CDR2 are MDHEN and SYDVKM. The CDR3 contains 13 residues. Between the trimmed V and J ends, which lost 3 bases and 14 bases, there was a span of 14 bases. CDR3 residues: CASSFQGLGTLHF. As DNA, the CDR3 is TGTGCCAGCAGTTTTCAGGGCCTCGGTACCCTCCACTTT.

This chain connects TRBV19 to TRBJ2-6; D remains unclear. The V and J ends lost 3 bases and 0 bases respectively, with 6 bases between them. This CDR3 spans 15 amino acids. In germline, CDR1 is LNHDA, CDR2 SQIVND (reference sequence). CDR3 sequence reads: CASSMFSSGANVLTF. The CDR3 DNA reads TGTGCCAGTAGTATGTTTAGCTCTGGGGCCAACGTCCTGACTTTC.

CDR3: CASSFSSYGYTF. CDR3 sequence (DNA): TGTGCCAGCAGTTTTAGCTCTTATGGCTACACCTTC. The V call is TRBV28, the J call TRBJ1-2; D remains ambiguous. Deletions cut 3 bases from V and 5 bases from J, with 7 bases between. This CDR3 is built from 12 residues. CDR1 MDHEN and CDR2 SYDVKM come from the germline V gene.

The V and J genes are TRBV4-1 and TRBJ2-3; 11 nucleotides match TRBD2. This CDR3 is 15 amino acids long. V lost 6 bases to trimming and J lost 5 bases; unmatched junction nucleotides: 7. CDR1 MGHRA and CDR2 YSYEKL come from the germline V gene. The CDR3 sequence is CASSAGTSGLDTQYF. For the CDR3, the DNA is TGCGCCAGCAGTGCTGGGACTAGCGGTTTAGATACGCAGTATTTT.

V is TRBV7-2 and J is TRBJ2-7; 7 bases map to TRBD1. V lost 2 bases to trimming and J lost 4 bases; unmatched junction nucleotides: 8. The CDR3 contains 15 residues. Looked up from germline, CDR1 is SGHTA and CDR2 is FQGNSA. CDR3 DNA sequence: TGTGCCAGCAGCTTATCCGACCGACAGGGTTACGAGCAGTACTTC. Its translation: CASSLSDRQGYEQYF.

Written as DNA, the CDR3 is TGTGCCAGCAGCGGACAGAAAGGGGGCGATGAGCAGTTCTTC. Residues: CASSGQKGGDEQFF. This chain connects TRBV5-4 to TRBJ2-1, with TRBD1 matching over 7 bases. Germline CDR1 SGHNT, CDR2 YYREEE (reference sequence). Germline trimming cut 4 bases from V and 8 bases from J; bases unmatched to any gene: 9. This CDR3 is built from 14 residues.

Note on this clone: A read error may account for a junction end that differs from germline. This chain joins TRBV6-1 and TRBJ1-1; 7 positions match TRBD1. CDR3 length equals 13 residues. Germline V gives CDR1 MNHNS, CDR2 SASEGT. The CDR3 is CASSEGGLAEAFF. In DNA, the CDR3 is TGTGCCAGCAGCGAAGGGGGCCTCGCTGAAGCTTTCTTT.

The CDR3 nucleotides are TGTGCCAGCAGGATGAGCGGGCTATCCTACAATGAGCAGTTCTTC. The encoded protein is CASRMSGLSYNEQFF. V gene TRBV6-5 combines with J gene TRBJ2-1; D is possibly TRBD2 (6 bases). The germline V and J ends were trimmed by 6 bases and 1 base, with 13 bases remaining between them. CDR1 and CDR2 (germline): MNHEY, SVGAGI. The CDR3 spans 15 residues.

V usage is TRBV7-2 and J usage is TRBJ2-5; the D gene is possibly TRBD2 (5 bases). Germline V gives CDR1 SGHTA, CDR2 FQGNSA. V lost 7 bases and J 7 bases, leaving 13 bases between the germline ends. The CDR3 loop spans 12 amino acids. CDR3 residues: CASNQREGTQYF. The CDR3 DNA is TGTGCCAGCAACCAGAGAGAGGGGACCCAGTACTTC.

V is TRBV5-5 and J is TRBJ1-4; 9 nucleotides agree with TRBD1. This CDR3 has 15 residues. Germline trimming cut 4 bases from V and 11 bases from J; bases unmatched to any gene: 12. Per germline, CDR1 SGHKS and CDR2 YYEKEE (reference sequence). As DNA, the CDR3 is TGTGCCAGCAGCCGCGATTGGGACAGGGCTCAGAAACTGTTTTTT. Translated, it gives CASSRDWDRAQKLFF.

The CDR3 here is CASSHRDEKLFF. The CDR3 DNA reads as TGTGCCAGCAGTCACAGGGATGAAAAACTGTTTTTT. The gene calls are TRBV27 and TRBJ1-4, with D perhaps TRBD1 (6 bases). V lost 5 bases and J lost 6, with 7 bases in between. Germline CDR1 is MNHEY and CDR2 is SMNVEV (reference sequence). The CDR3 runs to 12 residues.

The rearrangement uses TRBV14 and TRBJ2-7; 13 nucleotides line up with TRBD2. With V trimmed by 4 bases and J by 0 bases, 3 bases remained unmatched. The CDR3 runs 16 residues. Germline V gene lookup returns CDR1 SGHDN and CDR2 FVKESK. DNA for the CDR3: TGTGCCAGCAGCCCGGGACTAGCGGGGAGCTCCTACGAGCAGTACTTC. It codes for CASSPGLAGSSYEQYF. The whole variable domain, remainder taken from reference TRBV14 and TRBJ2-7, is EAGVTQFPSHSVIEKGQTVTLRCDPISGHDNLYWYRRVMGKEIKFLLHFVKESKQDESGMPNNRFLAERTGGTYSTLKVQPAELEDSGVYFCASSPGLAGSSYEQYFGPGTRLTVT.

The gene calls are TRBV6-4 and TRBJ2-2; D is unresolved. Germline V CDR1 and CDR2: MRHNA, SNTAGT. The CDR3 runs 14 residues. The V and J ends lost 3 bases and 0 bases respectively, with 5 bases between them. CDR3: CASSEVANTGELFF. Written as DNA, the CDR3 is TGTGCCAGCAGTGAGGTAGCGAACACCGGGGAGCTGTTTTTT.

The chain uses TRBV28 and TRBJ2-5; 8 bases map to TRBD1. The CDR3 consists of 16 residues. Germline CDR1 is MDHEN and CDR2 is SYDVKM. J lost 7 bases, V lost 3 bases, and 13 bases had no gene match. The CDR3 nucleotides are TGTGCCAGCAGTTTTAACCCCGTACGGACAGGGCGGACCCAGTACTTC. Amino acids: CASSFNPVRTGRTQYF.

J is TRBJ1-2 and V is TRBV28; TRBD1 aligns across 7 bases. Trimming cost V 5 bases and J 3 bases; bases outside gene matches: 15. Germline-derived CDR1 and CDR2 are MDHEN and SYDVKM. The CDR3 totals 17 residues. In DNA form, the CDR3 reads TGTGCCAGCAGTCCCGCGACAGGGACCTTTGGGGACTATGGCTACACCTTC. Its protein product is CASSPATGTFGDYGYTF.

This chain links TRBV5-4 with TRBJ2-1; TRBD1 aligns across 8 bases. The ends lost 4 bases at V and 5 bases at J; junction bases unmatched: 11. The CDR3 is 16 amino acids. Germline-derived CDR1 and CDR2 are SGHNT and YYREEE (reference sequence). CDR3 region: CASSRPGGAGDNEQFF. In DNA form, the CDR3 reads TGTGCCAGCAGCCGACCAGGGGGCGCGGGCGACAATGAGCAGTTCTTC.

This sequence joins TRBV6-1 and TRBJ1-2, with D possibly TRBD1 on 5 matching bases. The CDR3 consists of 14 residues. Germline V CDR1 and CDR2: MNHNS, SASEGT. V lost 5 bases, J lost 7 bases, and 17 bases lay in between. The CDR3 protein is CASSYQGGAAGYTF. The CDR3 DNA reads TGTGCCAGCAGTTATCAGGGAGGAGCGGCTGGCTACACCTTC.

A word on this clone: One end of the junction varies from germline; a read error may be responsible. The rearrangement uses TRBV7-2 and TRBJ2-1, with D possibly TRBD1 on 5 matching bases. Germline lookup yields CDR1 SGHTA and CDR2 FQGNSA. The CDR3 length is 16 residues. The CDR3 DNA follows: TGTGCCAGCAGCTTAAATCCGCAGGGCTCCGACAATGAGCAGTTCTTC. Translating it yields CASSLNPQGSDNEQFF.

As for this clone: At one end, the junction sequence differs from germline, possibly due to a read error. J is TRBJ1-5 and V is TRBV4-3; the match to TRBD1 covers 10 bases. The CDR3 extends over 15 amino acids. Germline CDR1 and CDR2: LGHNA and YSLEER. DNA of the CDR3: TGCGCCAGCAGCCAAGACGGGACAGGGGATCAGCACCAGCATTTT. Amino acid sequence: CASSQDGTGDQHQHF.

The CDR3 here is CASSVLPGLAGSNTGELFF. The CDR3 nucleotides read TGTGCCAGCAGCGTCCTACCGGGGCTAGCGGGCTCGAACACCGGGGAGCTGTTTTTT. The chain employs TRBV9 and TRBJ2-2; 8 nucleotides align to TRBD2. V shed 2 bases and J 0 bases; nucleotides not matched to a gene: 12. The V gene's germline CDR1 is SGDLS and CDR2 YYNGEE. The CDR3 has 19 amino acids.

The genes are TRBV30 and TRBJ2-7; possibly TRBD2 for D (5 bases). Germline V gene sequence: CDR1 GTSNPN, CDR2 SVGIG (reference sequence). V dropped 2 bases and J dropped 0 bases, with 11 bases sitting between them. The CDR3 extends over 14 amino acids. The CDR3 DNA sequence: TGTGCCTGGAGTCCCTATGCGGGCTCCTACGAGCAGTACTTC. Protein: CAWSPYAGSYEQYF.

The chain employs TRBV2 and TRBJ1-5, with 7 positions matching TRBD1. Per germline, CDR1 SNHLY and CDR2 FYNNEI. V gave up 6 bases and J gave up 7 bases; unmatched junction bases: 6. This CDR3 has 13 amino acids. CDR3 in amino acids: CASREGAGQPQHF. CDR3 nucleotides: TGTGCCAGCAGGGAGGGGGCAGGGCAGCCCCAGCATTTT.